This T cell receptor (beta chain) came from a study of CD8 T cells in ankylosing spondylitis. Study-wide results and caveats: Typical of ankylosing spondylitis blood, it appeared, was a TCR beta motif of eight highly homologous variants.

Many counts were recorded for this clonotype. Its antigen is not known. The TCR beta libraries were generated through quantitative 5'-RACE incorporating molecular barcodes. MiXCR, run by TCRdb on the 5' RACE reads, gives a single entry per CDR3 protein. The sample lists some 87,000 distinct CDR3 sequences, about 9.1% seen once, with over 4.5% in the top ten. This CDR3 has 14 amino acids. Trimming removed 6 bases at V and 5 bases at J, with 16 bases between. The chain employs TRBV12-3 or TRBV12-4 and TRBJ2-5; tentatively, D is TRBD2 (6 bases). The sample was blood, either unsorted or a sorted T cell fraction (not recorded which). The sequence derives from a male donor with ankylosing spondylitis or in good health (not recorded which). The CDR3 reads CASSLAGGTETQYF. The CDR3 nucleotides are TGTGCCAGCAGCCTAGCAGGCGGGACGGAGACCCAGTACTTC.